A single sample gave rise to the 13 T cell receptor beta chains below, sequenced in a study of regulatory T cells in long-lasting Graves disease. Arm-PCR with iRepertoire HTBI primers amplified the CDR3 regions for these TCR beta libraries. In TCRdb, the multiplex PCR reads were re-called with MiXCR into one record per CDR3 protein. Among around 300,000 distinct CDR3 sequences listed, 20% to 25% were seen once. Specified time point: persistent/refractory GD, antithyroid drugs over 5 years with positive TRAb. The authors made the TCR library using RNA they extracted from PBMCs. Specimen: peripheral blood mononuclear cells (PBMCs), collected when the disease was refractory, from a patient treated with antithyroid drugs. The source is a female donor with Graves disease.

J is TRBJ2-4 and V is TRBV19; 8 bases line up with TRBD1. The trim removed 4 bases at V and 0 bases at J, leaving 5 bases unmatched. Germline-derived CDR1 and CDR2 are LNHDA and SQIVND (reference sequence). This CDR3 region has 16 residues. The CDR3 loop is CASSTGGHGAKNIQYF. For the CDR3, the DNA is TGTGCCAGTAGTACAGGGGGCCATGGAGCCAAAAACATTCAGTACTTC.

Only a few counts were recorded for this clonotype. V usage is TRBV20-1 and J usage is TRBJ2-4, with 12 bases aligning to TRBD2. Losses at the gene ends were 6 bases for V and 5 bases for J; bases not matched to a gene: 8. The V gene's germline CDR1 is DFQATT and CDR2 SNEGSKA (reference sequence). The CDR3 is made up of 15 amino acids. The CDR3 region is CSATPSGRVENIQYF. CDR3 in DNA: TGCAGTGCGACCCCTAGCGGGAGGGTCGAAAACATTCAGTACTTC.

J is TRBJ1-2 and V is TRBV18; tentatively, D is TRBD1 (5 bases). CDR3 length: 14 amino acids. Looked up from germline, CDR1 is KGHSH and CDR2 is LQKENI. Trimming left V 5 bases short and J 6 bases short, with 16 bases between. In DNA form, the CDR3 reads TGTGCCAGCTCAAGGACGGGGGAAGGGGATGGCTACACCTTC. It codes for CASSRTGEGDGYTF. Full variable domain (remainder filled in from reference TRBV18 and TRBJ1-2): NAGVMQNPRHLVRRRGQEARLRCSPMKGHSHVYWYRQLPEEGLKFMVYLQKENIIDESGMPKERFSAEFPKEGPSILRIQQVVRGDSAAYFCASSRTGEGDGYTFGSGTRLTVV.

V and J are TRBV18 and TRBJ1-2; perhaps TRBD1 as D (6 bases). V was shortened by 3 bases and J by 5 bases, with 7 bases between the two germline ends. CDR1 KGHSH and CDR2 LQKENI come from the germline V gene. CDR3 length equals 12 residues. DNA of the CDR3: TGTGCCAGCTCACCGGACAGTTATGGCTACACCTTC. Translating gives CASSPDSYGYTF.

This clonotype appeared a few times. This rearrangement joins TRBV7-2 to TRBJ2-7, with 8 bases aligning to TRBD2. J was trimmed by 0 bases and V by 5 bases; bases with no gene match: 6. The CDR3 has 15 residues. The germline gives CDR1 SGHTA, CDR2 FQGNSA. The CDR3 protein is CASSPGGGYSYEQYF. The CDR3 DNA follows: TGTGCCAGCAGCCCCGGGGGGGGGTACTCCTACGAGCAGTACTTC. Looking up the rest from reference TRBV7-2 and TRBJ2-7 gives the full variable domain: GAGVSQSPSNKVTEKGKDVELRCDPISGHTALYWYRQSLGQGLEFLIYFQGNSAPDKSGLPSDRFSAERTGGSVSTLTIQRTQQEDSAVYLCASSPGGGYSYEQYFGPGTRLTVT.

V gene TRBV29-1 combines with J gene TRBJ2-7; D gene unclear. This CDR3 contains 13 residues. Between the trimmed V and J ends, which lost 4 bases and 1 base, there was a span of 11 bases. Germline-derived CDR1 and CDR2 are SQVTM and ANQGSEA. The CDR3 sequence is CSVAPLESYEQYF. The CDR3 nucleotides are TGCAGCGTTGCCCCTCTTGAGTCCTACGAGCAGTACTTC.

This clonotype was recorded many times. The gene calls are TRBV29-1 and TRBJ1-2; a possible D gene is TRBD1 (6 bases). This CDR3 is built from 13 residues. CDR1 and CDR2 from the germline V gene are SQVTM and ANQGSEA. The V gene lost 7 bases and the J gene lost 6 bases, with 18 bases spanning the gap. In DNA, the CDR3 is TGCAGCGCCCAGGTGCAGGGGACGCATGGCTACACCTTC. Protein sequence: CSAQVQGTHGYTF.

In its sample, this clonotype was seen many times. This sequence joins TRBV7-3 and TRBJ2-2; D is ambiguous. V was pared by 2 bases and J by 3 bases, with 7 bases between. This CDR3 has 14 amino acids. CDR1 and CDR2 (germline): SGHTA, FQGTGA. CDR3 sequence (DNA): TGTGCCAGCAGCTTAGGTTTGGACACCGGGGAGCTGTTTTTT. Protein product: CASSLGLDTGELFF.

This clonotype has a count of ten or more. The chain recombines TRBV10-3 with TRBJ1-1; D remains unclear. There are 15 residues in the CDR3. Germline V gene lookup returns CDR1 ENHRY and CDR2 SYGVKD. V lost 0 bases to trimming and J lost 4 bases, with 12 bases between them. DNA of the CDR3: TGTGCCATCAGTGAGTCCGGCTCGGGAATCACTGAAGCTTTCTTT. Protein product: CAISESGSGITEAFF.

With respect to this clonotype: It may be a read error: a sequence one base away is much more abundant. This chain joins TRBV7-2 and TRBJ1-5; D is unresolved. The CDR3 spans 15 residues. The germline gives CDR1 SGHTA, CDR2 FQGNSA. The CDR3 DNA is TGTGCCAGCAGCCTGACTGGGGTTAGCAATCAGTCCCAGCATTTT. Its translation: CASSLTGVSNQSQHF.

This chain joins TRBV6-2 or TRBV6-3 and TRBJ1-5, with no clear D. Germline values: CDR1 MNHEY, CDR2 SVGEGT. This CDR3 has 15 amino acids. Trimming shortened V by 5 bases and J by 0 bases, and 11 bases separated the two germline ends. DNA for the CDR3: TGTGCCAGCAGTGAGATGAGGGATAGCAATCAGCCCCAGCATTTT. Protein sequence: CASSEMRDSNQPQHF.

J is TRBJ2-1 and V is TRBV19, with TRBD1 matching 7 bases. In germline, CDR1 is LNHDA, CDR2 SQIVND (reference sequence). V was pared by 7 bases and J by 4 bases, with 10 bases of the junction left unmatched. CDR3 length: 15 residues. CDR3 loop: CASKARDSNYNEQFF. CDR3 DNA sequence: TGTGCCAGTAAGGCCCGGGACAGTAATTACAATGAGCAGTTCTTC.

This clonotype was seen a handful of times. This sequence joins TRBV6-5 and TRBJ2-5; 7 bases are a match to TRBD2. The germline V gene encodes CDR1 MNHEY and CDR2 SVGAGI. CDR3 length: 15 residues. V lost 3 bases, J lost 4 bases, and 8 bases stayed unmatched. The CDR3 bases are TGTGCCAGCAGTTATCTTCGCGGGAGCGCAGAGACCCAGTACTTC. Translating gives CASSYLRGSAETQYF.